A single sample is the source of the 9 T cell receptor beta chains below, sequenced in a study of T cell repertoires in cytomegalovirus infection. TCRdb used MiXCR to reprocess the reads, holding one entry per CDR3 protein. The top ten hold roughly 45% of the sample, which has some 240,000 distinct CDR3 sequences, about 15% seen once. Sequenced: CD8+ T cells from PBMCs. Source of these receptors: a human donor in good health (CMV status not recorded). Some clones in this sample may be carry-over from other donors' samples.

This clonotype was seen ten or more times. The rearrangement links TRBV12-3 or TRBV12-4 to TRBJ2-1, with 9 nucleotides matching TRBD2. The CDR3 is made up of 16 amino acids. Trimming at V came to 1 base and at J to 6 bases, leaving 7 bases not matched to a gene. CDR3 DNA: TGTGCCAGCAGTTTAGGGCGGGGGGGCCTTCTCAATGAGCAGTTCTTC. It yields the protein CASSLGRGGLLNEQFF.

The J gene is TRBJ2-5, the V gene TRBV6-5; 8 bases match TRBD1. CDR3 length: 19 residues. Germline values: CDR1 MNHEY, CDR2 SVGAGI. V dropped 2 bases and J dropped 5; count of bases not matched to a gene: 19. CDR3 sequence reads: CASSYISPFKQGGLETQYF. CDR3 coding DNA: TGTGCCAGCAGTTACATCTCCCCATTTAAACAGGGGGGACTGGAGACCCAGTACTTC.

The chain is built from TRBV7-9 and TRBJ1-6; D may be TRBD1 (6 bases). Trimming stripped 2 bases from V and 10 bases from J, with 15 bases between. The CDR3 covers 15 residues. Germline V gene sequence: CDR1 SEHNR, CDR2 FQNEAQ (reference sequence). The CDR3 DNA follows: TGTGCCAGCAGCTTACACAACTGGGACACCTCACCCCTCCACTTT. It is translated as CASSLHNWDTSPLHF.

The chain has TRBV7-6 and TRBJ2-3, with D unresolved. CDR1 is SGHVS and CDR2 is FNYEAQ in the germline V gene. CDR3 size: 13 residues. The ends were cut back, 5 bases at V and 4 bases at J, with 10 bases in the middle. CDR3 in DNA: TGTGCCAGCAGCCCAATCTCCCCAGATACGCAGTATTTT. As protein: CASSPISPDTQYF. Full variable domain (missing parts from reference TRBV7-6 and TRBJ2-3): GAGVSQSPRYKVTKRGQDVALRCDPISGHVSLYWYRQALGQGPEFLTYFNYEAQQDKSGLPNDRFSAERPEGSISTLTIQRTEQRDSAMYRCASSPISPDTQYFGPGTRLTVL.

This clonotype was found a few times. J is TRBJ2-2 and V is TRBV20-1; D is uncertain. Germline assignment: CDR1 DFQATT and CDR2 SNEGSKA (reference sequence). With 1 base removed from V and 4 bases from J, the gap between germline ends came to 1 base. CDR3 size: 11 residues. The CDR3 region has the DNA TGCAGTGCTAGAGGCACCGGGGAGCTGTTTTTT. It encodes CSARGTGELFF.

V and J are TRBV7-8 and TRBJ2-3; perhaps D is TRBD1 or TRBD2 (6 bases each). Germline V lookup: CDR1 SGHVS, CDR2 FQNEAQ. The length of the CDR3 is 15 residues. Trimming removed 1 base at V and 4 bases at J, with 12 bases between. In DNA, the CDR3 is TGTGCCAGCAGCTTAGAGTTCGGGGGCCCAGATACGCAGTATTTT. It encodes CASSLEFGGPDTQYF.

Notes on this clonotype: Mismatch with germline at one junction end may stem from a read error. The V gene is TRBV6-1, the J gene TRBJ1-1, with D uncertain. Germline assignment: CDR1 MNHNS and CDR2 SASEGT. This CDR3 spans 13 amino acids. The CDR3 spells CASRVDPNIEAFF. The DNA for the CDR3 is TGTGCCAGCAGAGTAGACCCCAACATTGAAGCTTTCTTT.

This clonotype was seen more than once but under ten times. The rearrangement joins TRBV10-3 to TRBJ2-7, with 7 nucleotides matching TRBD1. The germline CDR1 and CDR2 sequences are ENHRY and SYGVKD. CDR3 length equals 16 residues. Germline trimming cut 2 bases from V and 5 bases from J; bases unmatched to any gene: 12. In nucleotides, the CDR3 is TGTGCCATCAGTGAGCCGATCGAGGGGGCTTCGGACGAGCAGTACTTC. Encoded protein: CAISEPIEGASDEQYF.

This chain links TRBV28 with TRBJ1-6; TRBD1 might be the D (6 bases). Trimming shortened V by 7 bases and J by 6 bases, and 22 bases separated the two germline ends. CDR3 length: 17 residues. Germline-derived CDR1 and CDR2 are MDHEN and SYDVKM. DNA of the CDR3: TGTGCCAGCACCCTCTACCCCGGCGAGGGGGGTAATTCACCCCTCCACTTT. This codes for CASTLYPGEGGNSPLHF.